The sequence of this T cell receptor beta chain was determined in a study of T cells in Graves' hyperthyroidism and ophthalmopathy. Amplification of TCR beta CDR3 regions used RNA as the template. TCR CDR3 regions were first amplified by RT-PCR with HTBI primers. Via MiXCR, TCRdb re-called the multiplex PCR reads, giving one row per CDR3 protein. The profile shows some 400,000 distinct CDR3 sequences, about 19% of them singletons. This clonotype was recorded at least ten times. The CDR3 sequence is 13 residues long. Between the trimmed V and J ends, which lost 8 bases and 4 bases, there was a span of 14 bases. CDR1 is SEHNR and CDR2 is FQNEAQ in the germline V gene (reference sequence). Exclusions: uncontrolled infection, other autoimmune disease, pregnancy, lactation.

The source material was blood. The source of this sequence is a woman under 30 with Graves' hyperthyroidism. The rearrangement joins TRBV7-9 to TRBJ1-1; tentative D call: TRBD1 (5 bases). CDR3 protein: CASHPRGGTEAFF. The CDR3 bases are TGTGCCAGCCATCCTCGGGGGGGCACTGAAGCTTTCTTT.